This paragraph reports one TCR beta chain. Its antigen is currently not known. Base qualities are not recorded, but no much larger clone differs from it by a single base. The cohort comprised more than 550 healthy bone marrow donors. Cohort members were all nominally healthy when sampled, although unrecorded immune exposures were likely present. The donor was CMV seropositive and belonged to the group of 250 to 300 seropositive cohort members. Every donor gave a peripheral blood sample, and the peripheral blood mononuclear cells from that sample were used for TCR beta sequencing. Genomic DNA was extracted from the blood cell samples with the Qiagen DNeasy Blood Extraction Kit. The data derive from a study of cytomegalovirus exposure and HLA in healthy donors (dated by TCRdb to 2016 to 2017). A note on the overall study: In an earlier analysis of roughly 590 of the donors, 250 to 350 Gb of sequence data and some 120 million unique TCR beta sequences from some 170 million T cells were reported. Using immunosequencing, the study profiled T cell repertoires from roughly 650 subjects and related those repertoires to cytomegalovirus serostatus. An early release covering 550 to 650 HLA-typed donors comprised about 320 gigabases of sequencing data and approximately 80 million unique TCR sequences. To study patterns of TCR occurrence, a later analysis re-analyzed previously published TCR beta repertoires from 600 to 750 donors and added high-resolution HLA genotyping. The study aimed to test whether signatures of past pathogen exposure could be identified by cataloging public T cell receptors. Genome-wide SNP genotypes for about 65% of the 666 donors were used in a later genetic analysis, which treated that subset as a discovery cohort. High-throughput TCR immunosequencing, statistical association of individual TCRs with disease status, and machine learning were combined to predict cytomegalovirus infection status. Besides the first cohort of more than 650 subjects, a separate validation cohort made up of 120 different subjects was used. Every discovery cohort repertoire had been produced on one sequencing platform. The number of typed donors differed by locus: about 620-640 for A, B, C, DRB1 and DQB1; some 500 for DQA1; some 610 for DPA1; and roughly 470 for DPB1. Both class I and class II loci were covered by HLA typing, at four-digit resolution. An earlier analysis of 587 of the donors used high-throughput TCR beta sequencing to judge whether each TCR beta V gene segment behaved as functional or pseudogenic. In the later analysis, no new phenotypic data were used to find candidate immune exposures; instead, reliance was placed on TCR beta sequences and their occurrence across donors. Donor age, sex, ethnicity and CMV serostatus were compiled together with the repertoire data. Among 300 to 450 genotyped donors of the cohort, an average of 235,054 unique TCR beta nucleotide sequences were sequenced per donor, about a sixth of them non-productive. The genetic ancestry cluster associated with self-reported Caucasian donors included 70% to 85% of the 398 genotyped donors. Five DR-DQ haplotypes were handled as single units for association and clustering because linkage in the cohort was strong.

Receptors were amplified or captured by the immunoSEQ multiplex PCR assay. The multiplex PCR relied on a mix of 60 forward primers for TCR Vbeta segments and 13 reverse primers for TCR Jbeta segments. The CDR3 region of rearranged TCR beta genes was amplified from genomic DNA with a multiplex PCR assay. The Illumina HiSeq System was used to sequence the amplified TCR beta libraries as 87-base-pair reads. The study's own analysis went as follows. In a later analysis, roughly 80 million unique TCR beta chains were counted across the roughly 670 repertoires, and roughly 9.9 million of these chains were shared by at least two donors. Raw reads were error-corrected and collapsed into unique sequences by a nearest-neighbor algorithm in which closely related sequences were merged to remove PCR and sequencing errors. V, D and J gene segments were assigned by aligning CDR3 sequences to IMGT reference sequences. For a sequence to be retained, a match of at least six nucleotides to both a V gene segment and a J gene segment was required. A rearrangement counted as productive if the CDR3 had no stop codons and remained in frame with V and J, and every other rearrangement counted as non-productive. Following IMGT convention, CDR3 was defined as the stretch from the second conserved V-encoded cysteine up to the conserved J-encoded phenylalanine. Sequences without an unambiguous match to a single V gene segment were excluded from the earlier analysis of 450 to 750 of the donors. An earlier analysis of over 450 of the donors classified V segments as functional when productive rearrangements were above 56.7% and as segregating when the standard deviation between donors was above 5%. A statistical classification framework was built for diagnosing cytomegalovirus status from the catalog of TCR beta chain sequences. In a later analysis, TCR nucleotide sequences were compared against IMGT/GENE-DB human TR gene sequences so that V and J genes could be assigned. In a later analysis, CDR3 sequences and most-parsimonious VDJ recombination scenarios were assigned using the TCRdist pipeline. In a later analysis, each TCR beta chain was defined by its CDR3 amino acid sequence together with its V-gene family, and reads without a unique V-gene family were excluded. In a later analysis, 550 to 650 highly shared, low-generation-probability nucleotide sequences were removed to address suspected cross-contamination and a sequencing artifact. For each public chain, a later analysis derived a clonal expansion index from normalized ranks of inferred template counts within each repertoire. In a later analysis, generation probabilities were computed with a VDJ recombination model fitted to out-of-frame rearrangements, and the resulting probabilities were checked against IGoR. A later analysis scored TCR-TCR, TCR-HLA and TCR-CMV co-occurrence with hypergeometric tests, applying a repertoire-size bias correction to TCR pairs. A later analysis estimated false discovery rates by permuting HLA or CMV assignments 20 times. In a later analysis, co-occurring TCRs were grouped using DBSCAN, and TCRdist sequence similarity was added for clustering within HLA-allele-positive subsets. Repertoires with fewer than 30,000 or more than 120,000 public chains, plus five repertoires with anomalous nucleotide sharing, were excluded from co-occurrence clustering. As stored in TCRdb, this immuneACCESS dataset retains in-frame rearrangements with V and J assigned. A fraction of the clones does not appear; measured against another copy, unresolved V genes explain less than half of the discrepancy, and the remainder lacks a known reason. Clone size and the V and J calls come from that table; the DNA yielded D and trimming. This sample has about 260,000 clones in its table, and approximately 85% of those were observed once. Jointly, the top ten make up about 2% of the sample.

Results the study describes overall, beyond this receptor: A total of around 150 TCR beta chains were listed by the study as associated with cytomegalovirus. Compared with equally common non-associated chains, HLA-associated TCR beta chains in a later analysis were more clonally expanded and had lower generation probabilities. In an earlier analysis of 587 of the donors, most TCR beta V segments appeared in productive rearrangements about 87% or about 30% of the time, broadly matching IMGT annotations. The classifier was reported to diagnose cytomegalovirus status with high specificity and sensitivity in both the original and validation cohorts. The cohort was sequenced for TCR beta chains only, and without alpha or paired-chain data the features that could be detected were limited. CMV serostatus was the only immune exposure information available for the cohort. Because HLA typing was unavailable for some donors at each locus, only the typed subset was used in association tests. The presence/absence analyses assumed that sequencing depth was roughly uniform across donors, and that assumption may not be true. Across donors, most TCR sequences were observed very rarely, whereas some public TCRs were present in many individuals. The authors suggested that the approach could potentially be generalized to other disease states and immunological phenotypes. A further reported finding was that TCR beta sequences accurately predicted the HLA-A and HLA-B alleles for most subjects in the first cohort. A later analysis found that most CMV-associated TCR beta chains appeared HLA-restricted, with HLA associations seemingly driven largely by CMV exposure. A cluster of highly shared sequence variants was judged likely to represent a technical artifact of the sequencing pipeline. An association between a missense DCLRE1C variant and V-gene and J-gene trimming of TCR beta chains was found in a later genetic analysis and replicated in an independent cohort. Because counts were too low, more than 15 rarely observed V segments, including chromosome 9 orphons, were excluded from the earlier analysis of 587 of the donors. Some IMGT-functional V segments, including TRBV6-2 and TRBV6-3, could not be distinguished by the 87-base-pair reads and were therefore excluded. Correlated functional status among segregating V segments might be attributable to linkage disequilibrium, but an unknown experimental factor could not be ruled out. In a later genetic analysis, fewer N-insertions in productive TCRs were reported among donors in an Asian-associated ancestry cluster than the roughly 700-donor mean. In a later analysis, several top co-occurrence clusters were reported to appear linked to parvovirus B19, influenza, CMV and Epstein-Barr virus. In vitro tests confirmed that three of the cytomegalovirus-associated TCR beta chains recognize cytomegalovirus antigens. Assigning TCR associations to individual alleles was difficult when HLA alleles, especially DR and DQ, strongly co-occurred. According to a later analysis, TCR association rates differed among HLA loci, with DRB1 alleles showing the most associated TCRs and HLA-C alleles showing the fewest. At a false discovery rate of 0.05, a later analysis linked some 18,000 TCR beta sequences to specific HLA alleles.

The germline V end is reduced by 1 base and the J end by 5 bases; junction bases left unmatched: 13. From the cysteine through the phenylalanine, the CDR3 covers 18 amino acids. CDR3 DNA is the only sequence kept; it has 54 bases, read in frame from the first base. According to the germline V gene, CDR1 reads KGHSH and CDR2 reads LQKENI. The specimen was PBMCs. Here the chain combines TRBV18 and TRBJ2-2; TRBD2 matches 7 bases in the middle. This clonotype originated in a middle-aged woman in good health and CMV-seropositive. The CDR3 protein: CASSPQLAGASRTGELFF. The bases are TGTGCCAGCTCACCACAGTTGGCGGGAGCCTCGCGAACCGGGGAGCTGTTTTTT.